This passage covers 15 T cell receptor beta chains from one sample sequenced in a study of OX40 agonist ivuxolimab in advanced cancers. TCRdb's copy holds only in-frame clones and misses some; the assay was immunoSEQ multiplex PCR. The table shows about 40,000 clones, with about 91% occurring only once. The specimen was CD4+ or CD8+ T cells sorted from blood, collected in a trial of the OX40 agonist ivuxolimab. These receptors were obtained from an adult with an advanced solid tumor such as melanoma, head and neck, liver or kidney cancer.

The chain has TRBV14 and TRBJ1-3; D unclear. V shed 0 bases and J shed 3 bases, with 12 bases lying between them. This CDR3 has 16 residues. Germline CDR1 is SGHDN and CDR2 is FVKESK. The CDR3 is CASSQDVVSFGNTIYF. The CDR3 DNA sequence: TGTGCCAGCAGCCAAGACGTCGTCTCCTTTGGAAACACCATATATTTT.

CDR3 nucleotide sequence: TGTGCCACCTCCGGGCGGCGGGAGCTTGACGAGCAGTACTTC. Translated: CATSGRRELDEQYF. The V gene is TRBV15, the J gene TRBJ2-7, with 7 bases that match TRBD2. The CDR3 contains 14 residues. Looked up from germline, CDR1 is LNHNV and CDR2 is YYDKDF (reference sequence). V was clipped by 8 bases and J by 5 bases; unmatched bases: 12. The full variable domain, in which reference TRBV15 and TRBJ2-7 provide the parts outside the CDR3, is DAMVIQNPRYQVTQFGKPVTLSCSQTLNHNVMYWYQQKSSQAPKLLFHYYDKDFNNEADTPDNFQSRRPNTSFCFLDIRSPGLGDTAMYLCATSGRRELDEQYFGPGTRLTVT.

V and J are TRBV6-5 and TRBJ2-7, with D perhaps TRBD1 (6 bases). Looked up from germline, CDR1 is MNHEY and CDR2 is SVGAGI. V lost 0 bases and J lost 1, with 10 bases in between. This CDR3 has 15 amino acids. The CDR3 region is CASSYSQGVSYEQYF. CDR3 nucleotide sequence: TGTGCCAGCAGTTACTCACAGGGTGTTTCCTACGAGCAGTACTTC.

The V and J genes are TRBV2 and TRBJ1-2; D may be TRBD1 (5 bases). Between the trimmed V and J ends, which lost 3 bases and 3 bases, there was a span of 8 bases. The CDR3 runs 13 residues. From germline, CDR1 is SNHLY and CDR2 FYNNEI. The CDR3 protein is CASSDSGYYGYTF. The CDR3 nucleotides read TGTGCCAGCAGTGATTCAGGGTACTATGGCTACACCTTC.

The rearrangement joins TRBV28 to TRBJ2-1, with a possible D match to TRBD1 (5 bases). From germline, CDR1 is MDHEN and CDR2 SYDVKM. The CDR3 is 20 residues long. V lost 3 bases and J lost 0, with 24 bases in between. Here the CDR3 reads CASSFPRALTAPDSYNEQFF. The CDR3 DNA reads TGTGCCAGCAGTTTCCCCAGGGCCCTAACCGCCCCCGACTCCTACAATGAGCAGTTCTTC.

The rearrangement links TRBV7-2 to TRBJ2-5, with D possibly TRBD1 on 6 matching bases. The V and J ends lost 1 base and 5 bases respectively, with 14 bases between them. CDR3 length: 15 amino acids. CDR1 and CDR2 from the germline V gene are SGHTA and FQGNSA. The CDR3 region is CASSLVGGVGETQYF. In DNA form, the CDR3 reads TGTGCCAGCAGCTTAGTAGGGGGAGTGGGTGAGACCCAGTACTTC. Complete variable domain (other parts from reference TRBV7-2 and TRBJ2-5): GAGVSQSPSNKVTEKGKDVELRCDPISGHTALYWYRQSLGQGLEFLIYFQGNSAPDKSGLPSDRFSAERTGGSVSTLTIQRTQQEDSAVYLCASSLVGGVGETQYFGPGTRLLVL.

Concerning this clone itself: The sample carries other DNA sequences with the same CDR3. The chain recombines TRBV15 with TRBJ2-1; 11 nucleotides align to TRBD2. The germline CDR1 and CDR2 sequences are LNHNV and YYDKDF (reference sequence). J gave up 6 bases and V 0 bases, and 10 bases lay outside the gene matches. The CDR3 runs to 18 residues. CDR3 sequence (DNA): TGTGCCACCAGCAGAGATCAGGCTAGCGGGAGGTCTACCAATGAGCAGTTCTTC. Translating it yields CATSRDQASGRSTNEQFF.

The chain links TRBV19 to TRBJ2-5; D gene uncertain. The ends were cut back, 8 bases at V and 3 bases at J, with 19 bases in the middle. The CDR3 spans 15 residues. From germline, CDR1 is LNHDA and CDR2 SQIVND (reference sequence). The CDR3 sequence is CASASLGYGEETQYF. The CDR3 DNA follows: TGTGCCAGTGCCTCTTTGGGGTACGGAGAAGAGACCCAGTACTTC.

This clone was observed a single time. V gene TRBV7-2 combines with J gene TRBJ2-5; perhaps TRBD2 as D (5 bases). V lost 3 bases to trimming and J lost 5 bases, with 10 bases between them. The CDR3 totals 13 residues. The germline V gene has CDR1 SGHTA and CDR2 FQGNSA. CDR3 sequence reads: CASSFERPETQYF. DNA of the CDR3: TGTGCCAGCAGCTTCGAGCGGCCCGAGACCCAGTACTTC.

DNA of the CDR3: TGTGCCAGCAGTCCTGGGACAGGACTAGACCATGAGCAGTTCTTC. This encodes CASSPGTGLDHEQFF. The J gene is TRBJ2-1, the V gene TRBV27; maybe TRBD1 (8 bases). Germline V CDR1 and CDR2: MNHEY, SMNVEV (reference sequence). The length of the CDR3 is 15 residues. Trimming removed 5 bases from V and 8 bases from J, with 19 bases in between.

This clone has only one observation. The chain joins TRBV7-9 to TRBJ1-1; 7 nucleotides align to TRBD1. This CDR3 region has 12 residues. Germline V gene sequence: CDR1 SEHNR, CDR2 FQNEAQ (reference sequence). V was pared by 3 bases and J by 7 bases, with 2 bases of the junction left unmatched. In DNA, the CDR3 is TGTGCCAGCAGCTTGGGACAGTTTGAAGCTTTCTTT. Translation gives CASSLGQFEAFF.

V gene TRBV11-2 combines with J gene TRBJ1-5, with unresolved D. The CDR3 sequence is 15 residues long. Trimming left V 0 bases short and J 3 bases short, with 9 bases between. The V gene's germline CDR1 is SGHAT and CDR2 FQNNGV. The chain's CDR3 is CASSLDLTANQPQHF. The CDR3 DNA follows: TGTGCCAGCAGCTTAGATCTTACGGCCAATCAGCCCCAGCATTTT.

V and J are TRBV9 and TRBJ2-1; the D gene is possibly TRBD2 (5 bases). Deletions cut 4 bases from V and 9 bases from J, with 14 bases between. Germline CDR1 SGDLS, CDR2 YYNGEE. This CDR3 has 13 amino acids. CDR3 region: CASSPRPGVEQFF. The CDR3 DNA sequence: TGTGCCAGCAGCCCCCGGCCCGGGGTTGAGCAGTTCTTC.

The chain has TRBV7-3 and TRBJ2-3, with D possibly TRBD1 on 6 matching bases. The CDR3 runs to 15 residues. V dropped 2 bases and J dropped 2 bases, with 11 bases sitting between them. Germline V CDR1 and CDR2: SGHTA, FQGTGA. CDR3 amino acids: CASSLGQFNTDTQYF. As DNA, the CDR3 is TGTGCCAGCAGCTTAGGACAGTTTAACACAGATACGCAGTATTTT.

The rearrangement uses TRBV6-5 and TRBJ2-2, with D unclear. The germline gives CDR1 MNHEY, CDR2 SVGAGI. This CDR3 has 14 amino acids. Trimming took off 5 bases at V and 7 bases at J, with 14 bases between the two ends. The CDR3 spells CASSPPPRGGELFF. The DNA for the CDR3 is TGTGCCAGCAGTCCCCCGCCAAGAGGCGGGGAGCTGTTTTTT.